This T cell receptor beta chain was documented in a study of OX40 agonist ivuxolimab in advanced cancers. Study-level background: Prior checkpoint blockade (anti-PD-1, anti-PD-L1 or anti-CTLA-4) was permitted; less than 45% had it.

From germline, CDR1 is SEHNR and CDR2 FQNEAQ (reference sequence). CDR3 size: 17 residues. V lost 1 base to trimming and J lost 4 bases; unmatched junction nucleotides: 6. The table came from immunoSEQ multiplex PCR; TCRdb's copy has only in-frame clones and leaves some out. This table has around 50,000 clones, about 87% appearing once. Autoimmune disease history or systemic immunosuppression meant exclusion. On this clone: The antigen is undetermined.

Overall study results and limits: There were also nonresponders showing low normalized T-cell clonal expansion.

The chain recombines TRBV7-9 with TRBJ2-5, with 13 bases lining up with TRBD2. The specimen was CD4+ or CD8+ T cells sorted from blood, collected in a trial of the OX40 agonist ivuxolimab. This TCR derives from an adult with an advanced solid tumor such as melanoma, head and neck, liver or kidney cancer. The CDR3 coding sequence is TGTGCCAGCAGCTTAGTAACTAGCGGGAGGGCCAGAGAGACCCAGTACTTC. The encoded protein is CASSLVTSGRARETQYF.